The sequence of this T cell receptor (beta chain) was determined in a study of technical replicates of blood from a few donors. V dropped 3 bases and J dropped 0 bases, with 6 bases sitting between them. Germline V gives CDR1 SEHNR, CDR2 FQNEAQ (reference sequence). CDR3 length: 14 amino acids. The protocol was immunoSEQ multiplex PCR, while the TCRdb copy is restricted to in-frame clones and leaves out a portion. The sample consists of 75,000 to 95,000 clones, about 95% of them appearing once. The sequenced material came from T cells isolated from PBMCs. This chain links TRBV7-9 with TRBJ1-5; D possibly corresponds to TRBD1 (6 bases). The source is a human donor in good health. In DNA form, the CDR3 reads TGTGCCAGCAGCTTGGACAGTAGCAATCAGCCCCAGCATTTT. Translating gives CASSLDSSNQPQHF. The complete variable domain, with remaining parts taken from reference TRBV7-9 and TRBJ1-5, reads DTGVSQNPRHKITKRGQNVTFRCDPISEHNRLYWYRQTLGQGPEFLTYFQNEAQLEKSRLLSDRFSAERPKGSFSTLEIQRTEQGDSAMYLCASSLDSSNQPQHFGDGTRLSIL.